The clone carrying this T cell receptor (beta chain) was observed a few times. These data come from a study of T-cell memory formation after mild COVID-19. TCRdb fed the 5' RACE reads into MiXCR, producing one record per CDR3 protein. The table has 110,000 to 150,000 distinct CDR3 sequences, 14% seen once; the top ten hold 28%. Trimming removed 4 bases at V and 4 bases at J, with 10 bases between. The length of the CDR3 is 13 residues. The sample was PBMCs or a T cell subset sorted from them (not recorded which). The rearrangement joins TRBV12-3 or TRBV12-4 to TRBJ2-5; tentatively, D is TRBD1 (6 bases). The clonotype was recovered from an adult woman who had mild COVID-19 (a few samples of this study predate the infection). Cell type and time point are not known. The CDR3 DNA reads as TGTGCCAGCAGTTCCCTGGGGGCAGAGACCCAGTACTTC. Residues: CASSSLGAETQYF.